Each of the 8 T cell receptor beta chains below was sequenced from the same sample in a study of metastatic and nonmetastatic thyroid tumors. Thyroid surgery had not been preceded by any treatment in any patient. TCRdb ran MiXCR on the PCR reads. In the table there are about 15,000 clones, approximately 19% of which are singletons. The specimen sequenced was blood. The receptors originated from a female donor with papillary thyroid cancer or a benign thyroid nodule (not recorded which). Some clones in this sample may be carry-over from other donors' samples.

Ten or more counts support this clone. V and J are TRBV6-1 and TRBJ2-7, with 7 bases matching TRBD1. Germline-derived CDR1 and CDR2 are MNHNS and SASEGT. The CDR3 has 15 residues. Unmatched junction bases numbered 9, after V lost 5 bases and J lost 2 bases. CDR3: CASSISQGDTYEQYF. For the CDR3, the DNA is TGTGCCAGCAGTATATCCCAGGGGGACACCTACGAGCAGTACTTC.

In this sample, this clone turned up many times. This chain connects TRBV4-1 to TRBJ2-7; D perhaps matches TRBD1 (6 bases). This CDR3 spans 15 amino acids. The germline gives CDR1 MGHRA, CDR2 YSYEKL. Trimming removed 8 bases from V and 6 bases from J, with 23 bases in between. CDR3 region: CASVARMGAGSEQYF. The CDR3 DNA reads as TGCGCCAGCGTAGCCAGGATGGGGGCAGGTTCCGAGCAGTACTTC.

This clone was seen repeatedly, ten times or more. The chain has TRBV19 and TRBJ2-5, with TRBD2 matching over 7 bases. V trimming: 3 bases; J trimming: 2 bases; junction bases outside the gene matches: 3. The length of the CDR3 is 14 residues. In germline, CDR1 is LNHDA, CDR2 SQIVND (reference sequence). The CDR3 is CASSIPGGQETQYF. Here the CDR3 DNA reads TGTGCCAGTAGTATCCCCGGGGGGCAAGAGACCCAGTACTTC. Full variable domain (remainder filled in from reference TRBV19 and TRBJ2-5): DGGITQSPKYLFRKEGQNVTLSCEQNLNHDAMYWYRQDPGQGLRLIYYSQIVNDFQKGDIAEGYSVSREKKESFPLTVTSAQKNPTAFYLCASSIPGGQETQYFGPGTRLLVL.

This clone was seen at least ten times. Written as DNA, the CDR3 is TGTGCCAGCAGCGTTATTCCCGAAGCGGACCAAGAGACCCAGTACTTC. Its protein is CASSVIPEADQETQYF. The chain carries TRBV9 and TRBJ2-5; D possibly corresponds to TRBD2 (5 bases). CDR1 SGDLS and CDR2 YYNGEE come from the germline V gene. The CDR3 sequence is 16 residues long. Trimming took off 2 bases at V and 0 bases at J, with 14 bases between the two ends.

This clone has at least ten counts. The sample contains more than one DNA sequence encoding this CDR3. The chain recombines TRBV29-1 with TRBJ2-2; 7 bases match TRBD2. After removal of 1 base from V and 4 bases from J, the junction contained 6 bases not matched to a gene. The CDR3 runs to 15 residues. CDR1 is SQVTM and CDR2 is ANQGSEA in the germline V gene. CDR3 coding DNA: TGCAGCGTTGAAGCTTCTGGGGAGGGCACCGGGGAGCTGTTTTTT. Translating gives CSVEASGEGTGELFF.

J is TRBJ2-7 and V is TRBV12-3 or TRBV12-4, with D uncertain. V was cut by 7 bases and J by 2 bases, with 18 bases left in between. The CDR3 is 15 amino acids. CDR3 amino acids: CASIPTRPLPYEQYF. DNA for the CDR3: TGTGCCAGCATTCCTACCCGCCCTCTCCCCTACGAGCAGTACTTC.

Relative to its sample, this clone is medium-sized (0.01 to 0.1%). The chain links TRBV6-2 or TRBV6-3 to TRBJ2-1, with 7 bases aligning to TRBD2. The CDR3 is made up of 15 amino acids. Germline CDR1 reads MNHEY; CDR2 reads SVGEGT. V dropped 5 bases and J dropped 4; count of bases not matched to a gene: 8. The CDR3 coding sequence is TGTGCCAGCAGTAAAGGACTAGGGTTGTACAATGAGCAGTTCTTC. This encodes CASSKGLGLYNEQFF.

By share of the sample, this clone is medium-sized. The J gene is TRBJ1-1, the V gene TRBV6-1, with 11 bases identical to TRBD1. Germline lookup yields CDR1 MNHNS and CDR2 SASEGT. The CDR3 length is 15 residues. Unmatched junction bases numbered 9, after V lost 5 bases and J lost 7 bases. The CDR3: CASSSEDRGLDEAFF. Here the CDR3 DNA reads TGTGCCAGCAGTTCCGAGGACAGGGGGCTGGATGAAGCTTTCTTT.